This T cell receptor (beta chain) stems from a study of blood T cell repertoires in COVID-19. Study-wide context: Samples came from the United States, Italy and Spain, spanning acute and convalescent COVID-19. The cDNA or gDNA used as material had been derived from T cells, B-cell-depleted T cells, or PBMCs.

The CDR3 contains 12 residues. Germline V gene sequence: CDR1 SNHLY, CDR2 FYNNEI. J was trimmed by 3 bases and V by 4 bases; bases with no gene match: 0. Sequencing used immunoSEQ multiplex PCR; TCRdb keeps in-frame clones, though not all of them. The table includes 150,000 or so clones, about 88% detected once. The source of this sequence is a woman in her forties or fifties with COVID-19, enrolled during active disease. The sample taken for sequencing was peripheral blood. The chain couples TRBV2 to TRBJ2-7; TRBD1 matches 7 bases. DNA of the CDR3: TGTGCCAGCAGTGGGGACAGCTACGAGCAGTACTTC. Protein: CASSGDSYEQYF.